This TCR beta chain stems from a study of blood T cell repertoires in COVID-19. Turning to the study itself: The samples span acute and convalescent COVID-19 from the United States, Italy and Spain. T cells, B-cell-depleted T cells, or PBMCs supplied cDNA or gDNA.

Seattle researchers signed up patients amid active infection and tracked them longitudinally. From germline, CDR1 is MDHEN and CDR2 SYDVKM. CDR3 length: 15 amino acids. V lost 5 bases, J lost 1 base, and 7 bases stayed unmatched. Authors' processing steps: How many nucleated cells were present was estimated from reference gene primer amplification. Data came from immunoSEQ multiplex PCR; TCRdb stores just in-frame clones and leaves some out. Clone size and the V and J calls come from that table; the DNA yielded D and trimming. The sample holds some 270,000 clones, over 75% seen once. Sequenced sample: peripheral blood. This TCR derives from a human donor with COVID-19, enrolled during active disease. The donor label of this sample is uncertain. V gene TRBV28 combines with J gene TRBJ1-1; 7 nucleotides match TRBD1. The CDR3 coding sequence is TGTGCCAGCAGTCCCCCGGGACAGTGGAACACTGAAGCTTTCTTT. Protein: CASSPPGQWNTEAFF.